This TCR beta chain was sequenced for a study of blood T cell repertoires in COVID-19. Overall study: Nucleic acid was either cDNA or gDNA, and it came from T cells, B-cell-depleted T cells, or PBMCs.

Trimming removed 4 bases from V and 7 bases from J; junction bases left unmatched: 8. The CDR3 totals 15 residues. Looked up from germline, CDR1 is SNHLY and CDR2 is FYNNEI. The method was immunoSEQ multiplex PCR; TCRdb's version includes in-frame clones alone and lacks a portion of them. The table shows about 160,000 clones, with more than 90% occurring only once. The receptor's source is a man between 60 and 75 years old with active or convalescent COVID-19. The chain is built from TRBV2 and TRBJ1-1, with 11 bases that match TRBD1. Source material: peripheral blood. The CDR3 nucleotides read TGTGCCAGCAGTGGGACAGGGGGCTTCATATTTGAAGCTTTCTTT. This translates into CASSGTGGFIFEAFF.